These T cell receptor beta chains were read from a single sample in a study of cytomegalovirus exposure and HLA in healthy donors. The data were produced by immunoSEQ multiplex PCR, yet TCRdb's version contains in-frame clones alone and is incomplete. Of some 140,000 clones listed, about four fifths were seen once; the top ten hold approximately 8%. The source material was PBMCs. These TCRs come from a man between 25 and 39 years old in good health and CMV-seropositive. Each CDR3 is given with its conserved first and last residue. Fields, in order: V gene, J gene, D gene, clone size, CDR3 protein, CDR3 DNA. D genes are given only for firm matches. Clone size is stated in some rows and not others, as once, few, many or a class when expanded.

V gene: TRBV2; J gene: TRBJ1-2; D gene: .; clone size: .; CDR3 protein: CASSVDRNYGYTF; CDR3 DNA: TGTGCCAGCAGTGTCGACAGGAACTATGGCTACACCTTC
V gene: TRBV5-8; J gene: TRBJ2-7; D gene: TRBD1; clone size: once; CDR3 protein: CASSSSYGQGFYEQYF; CDR3 DNA: TGTGCCAGCAGCTCATCATACGGACAGGGGTTCTACGAGCAGTACTTC
V gene: TRBV30; J gene: TRBJ1-2; D gene: TRBD1; clone size: .; CDR3 protein: CAWSVPVTGNRPKGYTF; CDR3 DNA: TGTGCCTGGAGTGTACCCGTGACAGGGAATCGCCCAAAAGGCTACACCTTC
V gene: TRBV29-1; J gene: TRBJ1-2; D gene: .; clone size: .; CDR3 protein: CSVEGGPYGYTF; CDR3 DNA: TGCAGCGTTGAAGGCGGGCCCTATGGCTACACCTTC
V gene: TRBV18; J gene: TRBJ2-7; D gene: TRBD2; clone size: .; CDR3 protein: CASSPYGTSGYEQYF; CDR3 DNA: TGTGCCAGCTCACCATACGGGACTAGCGGTTACGAGCAGTACTTC
V gene: TRBV29-1; J gene: TRBJ2-7; D gene: TRBD2; clone size: .; CDR3 protein: CSAGGGEGHYEQYF; CDR3 DNA: TGCAGCGCCGGGGGAGGGGAAGGGCACTACGAGCAGTACTTC
V gene: TRBV5-6; J gene: TRBJ1-1; D gene: .; clone size: .; CDR3 protein: CASSPGGARTEAFF; CDR3 DNA: TGTGCCAGCAGCCCGGGGGGGGCGAGAACTGAAGCTTTCTTT
V gene: TRBV18; J gene: TRBJ1-4; D gene: .; clone size: .; CDR3 protein: CASSPSATGNEKLFF; CDR3 DNA: TGTGCCAGCTCACCATCCGCGACAGGCAATGAAAAACTGTTTTTT
V gene: TRBV4-1; J gene: TRBJ1-1; D gene: .; clone size: .; CDR3 protein: CASSQEGLNRNTEAFF; CDR3 DNA: TGCGCCAGCAGCCAAGAGGGCCTAAACAGGAACACTGAAGCTTTCTTT
V gene: TRBV5-1; J gene: TRBJ2-7; D gene: TRBD1; clone size: .; CDR3 protein: CASSPETGGYEQYF; CDR3 DNA: TGCGCCAGCAGCCCGGAAACAGGGGGCTACGAGCAGTACTTC
V gene: TRBV9; J gene: TRBJ1-3; D gene: .; clone size: once; CDR3 protein: CASSVAVSGNTIYF; CDR3 DNA: TGTGCCAGCAGCGTAGCGGTCTCTGGAAACACCATATATTTT
V gene: TRBV7-2; J gene: TRBJ1-5; D gene: .; clone size: .; CDR3 protein: CASGPQIPQHF; CDR3 DNA: TGTGCCAGCGGGCCCCAGATTCCCCAGCATTTT
V gene: TRBV12-5; J gene: TRBJ2-7; D gene: TRBD1; clone size: .; CDR3 protein: CASGLARTGKTSYEQYF; CDR3 DNA: TGTGCTAGTGGTTTGGCACGGACAGGGAAAACCTCCTACGAGCAGTACTTC
V gene: TRBV28; J gene: TRBJ1-4; D gene: .; clone size: .; CDR3 protein: CASRTGGTNEKLFF; CDR3 DNA: TGTGCCAGCAGAACGGGGGGGACTAATGAAAAACTGTTTTTT
V gene: TRBV7-9; J gene: TRBJ2-1; D gene: .; clone size: .; CDR3 protein: CASSPYVGAYNEQFF; CDR3 DNA: TGTGCCAGCAGCCCTTACGTGGGAGCATACAATGAGCAGTTCTTC
V gene: TRBV18; J gene: TRBJ2-5; D gene: TRBD1; clone size: .; CDR3 protein: CASSPRTGQETQYF; CDR3 DNA: TGTGCCAGCTCACCACGGACAGGACAAGAGACCCAGTACTTC
V gene: TRBV6-1; J gene: TRBJ2-3; D gene: .; clone size: .; CDR3 protein: CASSEVGARDTQYF; CDR3 DNA: TGTGCCAGCAGTGAAGTTGGCGCGAGGGATACGCAGTATTTT
V gene: TRBV5-6; J gene: TRBJ1-1; D gene: .; clone size: .; CDR3 protein: CASSPGGTEAFF; CDR3 DNA: TGTGCCAGCAGCCCCGGGGGCACTGAAGCTTTCTTT
V gene: TRBV6-6; J gene: TRBJ2-1; D gene: .; clone size: .; CDR3 protein: CASGPTGEQFF; CDR3 DNA: TGTGCCAGCGGACCCACGGGAGAGCAGTTCTTC
V gene: TRBV7-9; J gene: TRBJ2-1; D gene: .; clone size: .; CDR3 protein: CASSLALSAGEQFF; CDR3 DNA: TGTGCCAGCAGCTTAGCGTTGAGCGCCGGTGAGCAGTTCTTC
V gene: TRBV5-4; J gene: TRBJ2-3; D gene: TRBD2; clone size: .; CDR3 protein: CASSSRLAVESDTQYF; CDR3 DNA: TGTGCCAGCAGCTCGCGACTAGCAGTGGAGTCCGATACGCAGTATTTT
V gene: TRBV4-3; J gene: TRBJ1-2; D gene: TRBD1; clone size: .; CDR3 protein: CASSHGQVDYGYTF; CDR3 DNA: TGCGCCAGCAGCCACGGACAGGTCGACTATGGCTACACCTTC
V gene: TRBV6-7; J gene: TRBJ1-5; D gene: .; clone size: .; CDR3 protein: CASSYSSRNQPQHF; CDR3 DNA: TGTGCCAGCAGTTACTCGAGCCGGAATCAGCCCCAGCATTTT
V gene: TRBV14; J gene: TRBJ2-6; D gene: .; clone size: .; CDR3 protein: CASSPLGTTGANVLTF; CDR3 DNA: TGTGCCAGCAGCCCCCTAGGAACAACTGGGGCCAACGTCCTGACTTTC
V gene: TRBV10-3; J gene: TRBJ1-2; D gene: .; clone size: once; CDR3 protein: CAISETESYGYTF; CDR3 DNA: TGTGCCATCAGTGAAACAGAGTCCTATGGCTACACCTTC
V gene: TRBV2; J gene: TRBJ2-7; D gene: TRBD2; clone size: .; CDR3 protein: CASSVDGTSSYEQYF; CDR3 DNA: TGTGCCAGCAGTGTAGACGGGACTAGTTCCTACGAGCAGTACTTC
V gene: TRBV6-5; J gene: TRBJ2-1; D gene: TRBD2; clone size: .; CDR3 protein: CASNPTAGGKDEQFF; CDR3 DNA: TGTGCCAGCAATCCTACGGCGGGAGGGAAGGATGAGCAGTTCTTC
V gene: TRBV28; J gene: TRBJ1-5; D gene: TRBD1; clone size: .; CDR3 protein: CASTLRTGGNQPQHF; CDR3 DNA: TGTGCCAGCACCCTCCGGACAGGGGGCAATCAGCCCCAGCATTTT
V gene: TRBV6-6; J gene: TRBJ2-7; D gene: .; clone size: .; CDR3 protein: CASSYSGLGYEQYF; CDR3 DNA: TGTGCCAGCAGTTACTCGGGGCTGGGTTACGAGCAGTACTTC
V gene: TRBV7-9; J gene: TRBJ2-5; D gene: .; clone size: .; CDR3 protein: CASSSQETQYF; CDR3 DNA: TGTGCCAGCAGCTCTCAAGAGACCCAGTACTTC
V gene: TRBV7-6; J gene: TRBJ2-3; D gene: TRBD1; clone size: .; CDR3 protein: CASSPAPGQSTDTQYF; CDR3 DNA: TGTGCCAGCAGCCCAGCGCCGGGACAGTCCACAGATACGCAGTATTTT
V gene: TRBV6-5; J gene: TRBJ2-1; D gene: .; clone size: few; CDR3 protein: CASMGTLSYNEQFF; CDR3 DNA: TGTGCCAGCATGGGGACTCTCTCCTACAATGAGCAGTTCTTC
V gene: TRBV30; J gene: TRBJ2-1; D gene: TRBD1; clone size: .; CDR3 protein: CAWSVRQGGEQFF; CDR3 DNA: TGTGCCTGGAGTGTTCGACAGGGTGGTGAGCAGTTCTTC
V gene: TRBV5-1; J gene: TRBJ2-7; D gene: TRBD2; clone size: .; CDR3 protein: CASSLVLLAGGTHEQYF; CDR3 DNA: TGCGCCAGCAGCTTGGTTTTACTGGCGGGAGGTACCCACGAGCAGTACTTC
V gene: TRBV19; J gene: TRBJ1-1; D gene: .; clone size: .; CDR3 protein: CASMVDNTEAFF; CDR3 DNA: TGTGCCAGTATGGTAGACAATACTGAAGCTTTCTTT
V gene: TRBV4-2; J gene: TRBJ1-5; D gene: .; clone size: .; CDR3 protein: CASSQDSNRAGQPQHF; CDR3 DNA: TGTGCCAGCAGCCAAGATTCAAACAGGGCTGGTCAGCCCCAGCATTTT
V gene: TRBV7-2; J gene: TRBJ2-3; D gene: TRBD1; clone size: .; CDR3 protein: CASSPGQGSRRGTQYF; CDR3 DNA: TGTGCCAGCAGCCCAGGACAGGGTTCTCGGAGAGGTACGCAGTATTTT
V gene: TRBV5-1; J gene: TRBJ2-2; D gene: TRBD1; clone size: few; CDR3 protein: CASSNPGTDYTGELFF; CDR3 DNA: TGCGCCAGCAGCAACCCCGGGACAGACTACACCGGGGAGCTGTTTTTT
V gene: TRBV7-2; J gene: TRBJ2-7; D gene: TRBD1; clone size: .; CDR3 protein: CASSLGLQGDEQYF; CDR3 DNA: TGTGCCAGCAGCTTAGGCTTACAGGGGGACGAGCAGTACTTC
V gene: TRBV4-3; J gene: TRBJ2-2; D gene: .; clone size: .; CDR3 protein: CASSPQGSNTGELFF; CDR3 DNA: TGCGCCAGCAGCCCACAGGGTTCGAACACCGGGGAGCTGTTTTTT
V gene: TRBV5-1; J gene: TRBJ2-7; D gene: TRBD2; clone size: .; CDR3 protein: CASSPTSGGSYEQYF; CDR3 DNA: TGCGCCAGCAGCCCGACTAGCGGGGGAAGCTACGAGCAGTACTTC
V gene: TRBV9; J gene: TRBJ1-1; D gene: .; clone size: .; CDR3 protein: CASSVNSRDMNTEAFF; CDR3 DNA: TGTGCCAGCAGCGTTAATTCACGGGATATGAACACTGAAGCTTTCTTT
V gene: TRBV6-1; J gene: TRBJ2-3; D gene: TRBD2; clone size: .; CDR3 protein: CASVGVAGGTDTQYF; CDR3 DNA: TGTGCCAGCGTTGGGGTAGCGGGGGGCACAGATACGCAGTATTTT
V gene: TRBV5-8; J gene: TRBJ1-4; D gene: TRBD1; clone size: .; CDR3 protein: CASSTTGQGSGEKLFF; CDR3 DNA: TGTGCCAGCAGCACTACAGGACAGGGTAGTGGTGAAAAACTGTTTTTT
V gene: TRBV7-9; J gene: TRBJ1-4; D gene: .; clone size: .; CDR3 protein: CASSLSGVLGEKLFF; CDR3 DNA: TGTGCCAGCAGCTTATCAGGGGTGTTGGGAGAAAAACTGTTTTTT
V gene: TRBV5-6; J gene: TRBJ2-1; D gene: .; clone size: .; CDR3 protein: CASSLGTSSYNEQFF; CDR3 DNA: TGTGCCAGCAGCTTGGGAACGAGCTCCTACAATGAGCAGTTCTTC
V gene: TRBV5-4; J gene: TRBJ1-6; D gene: .; clone size: .; CDR3 protein: CASSPQGNNSPLHF; CDR3 DNA: TGTGCCAGCAGCCCACAGGGAAATAATTCACCCCTCCACTTT
V gene: TRBV27; J gene: TRBJ2-1; D gene: TRBD1; clone size: .; CDR3 protein: CASTFWAGQGYNEQFF; CDR3 DNA: TGTGCCAGCACCTTCTGGGCGGGACAGGGGTACAATGAGCAGTTCTTC
V gene: TRBV6-5; J gene: TRBJ2-5; D gene: .; clone size: .; CDR3 protein: CASSYRIATQETQYF; CDR3 DNA: TGTGCCAGCAGTTACCGGATAGCGACCCAAGAGACCCAGTACTTC
V gene: TRBV7-9; J gene: TRBJ2-1; D gene: .; clone size: many; CDR3 protein: CASSLASGLLGNEQFF; CDR3 DNA: TGTGCCAGCAGCTTAGCGAGCGGACTCCTAGGTAATGAGCAGTTCTTC
V gene: TRBV5-1; J gene: TRBJ1-5; D gene: TRBD1; clone size: .; CDR3 protein: CATPGTGENQPQHF; CDR3 DNA: TGCGCCACCCCCGGGACAGGTGAGAATCAGCCCCAGCATTTT
V gene: TRBV7-6; J gene: TRBJ1-1; D gene: .; clone size: .; CDR3 protein: CASSLGGNEAFF; CDR3 DNA: TGTGCCAGCAGCTTAGGAGGGAATGAAGCTTTCTTT
V gene: TRBV30; J gene: TRBJ1-2; D gene: TRBD1; clone size: .; CDR3 protein: CAWEGQGYGYTF; CDR3 DNA: TGTGCCTGGGAGGGACAGGGGTATGGCTACACCTTC
V gene: TRBV18; J gene: TRBJ1-2; D gene: TRBD1; clone size: .; CDR3 protein: CASSPWDRALPSTNYGYTF; CDR3 DNA: TGTGCCAGCTCACCGTGGGACAGGGCCTTGCCCTCCACTAACTATGGCTACACCTTC
V gene: TRBV6-1; J gene: TRBJ1-5; D gene: .; clone size: .; CDR3 protein: CASSEQVNQPQHF; CDR3 DNA: TGTGCCAGCAGTGAACAGGTCAATCAGCCCCAGCATTTT